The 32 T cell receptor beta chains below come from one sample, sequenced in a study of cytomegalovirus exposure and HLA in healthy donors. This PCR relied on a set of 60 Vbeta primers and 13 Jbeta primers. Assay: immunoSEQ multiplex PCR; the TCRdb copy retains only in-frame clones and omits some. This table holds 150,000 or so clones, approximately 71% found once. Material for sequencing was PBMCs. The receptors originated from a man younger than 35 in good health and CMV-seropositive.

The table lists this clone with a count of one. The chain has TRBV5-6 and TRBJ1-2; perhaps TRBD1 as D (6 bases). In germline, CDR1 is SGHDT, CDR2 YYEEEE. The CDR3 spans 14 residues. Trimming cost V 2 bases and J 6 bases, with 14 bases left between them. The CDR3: CASSFTGFKDGYTF. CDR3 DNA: TGTGCCAGCAGCTTCACAGGGTTTAAGGATGGCTACACCTTC.

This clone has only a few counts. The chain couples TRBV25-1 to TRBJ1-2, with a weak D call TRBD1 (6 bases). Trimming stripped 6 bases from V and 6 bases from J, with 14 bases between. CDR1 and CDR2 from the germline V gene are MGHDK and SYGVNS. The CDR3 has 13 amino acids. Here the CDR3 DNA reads TGTGCCAGCAGCCAAAGACAGGCGGATGGCTACACCTTC. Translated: CASSQRQADGYTF.

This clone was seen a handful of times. DNA of the CDR3: TGTGCCAGCAGCTACAACCACGGGGTGAAAGCTTTCTTT. It is translated as CASSYNHGVKAFF. The rearrangement joins TRBV11-2 to TRBJ1-1; D call uncertain. This CDR3 comprises 13 residues. Germline V gene data show CDR1 as SGHAT and CDR2 as FQNNGV. V shed 4 bases and J shed 9 bases, with 15 bases lying between them.

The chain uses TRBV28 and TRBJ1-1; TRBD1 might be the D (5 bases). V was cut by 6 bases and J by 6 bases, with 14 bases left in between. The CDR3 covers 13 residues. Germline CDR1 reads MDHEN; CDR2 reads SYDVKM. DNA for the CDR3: TGTGCCAGCAGAGACAGCTGGGTTGCTGAAGCTTTCTTT. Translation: CASRDSWVAEAFF.

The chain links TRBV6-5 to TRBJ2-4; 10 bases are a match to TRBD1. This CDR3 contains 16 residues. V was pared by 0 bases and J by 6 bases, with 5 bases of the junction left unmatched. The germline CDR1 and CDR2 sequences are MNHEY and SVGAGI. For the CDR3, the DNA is TGTGCCAGCAGTTACTCGGACAGGGGGTTCACAAACATTCAGTACTTC. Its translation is CASSYSDRGFTNIQYF.

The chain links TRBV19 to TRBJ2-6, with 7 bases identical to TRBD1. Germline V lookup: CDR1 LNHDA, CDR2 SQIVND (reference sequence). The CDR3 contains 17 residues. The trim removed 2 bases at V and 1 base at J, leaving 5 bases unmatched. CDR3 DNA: TGTGCCAGTAGTATATGGACAGGTGTGTCTGGGGCCAACGTCCTGACTTTC. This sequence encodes CASSIWTGVSGANVLTF.

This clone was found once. This chain's CDR3 is CASSSTDSPYSYEQYF. CDR3 nucleotides: TGTGCCAGCAGTTCGACGGACAGCCCCTACTCCTACGAGCAGTACTTC. The V call is TRBV5-4, the J call TRBJ2-7; D possibly corresponds to TRBD1 (6 bases). Germline CDR1 reads SGHNT; CDR2 reads YYREEE (reference sequence). The CDR3 is made up of 16 amino acids. Trimming removed 5 bases at V and 0 bases at J, with 18 bases between.

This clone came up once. As DNA, the CDR3 is TGTGCCAGCAGGGGGACTGCCTCGGGGGATGAGCAGTTCTTC. Its protein is CASRGTASGDEQFF. The rearrangement links TRBV7-9 to TRBJ2-1; D perhaps matches TRBD2 (6 bases). Germline values: CDR1 SEHNR, CDR2 FQNEAQ (reference sequence). The CDR3 extends over 14 amino acids. V gave up 6 bases and J gave up 8 bases, with 17 bases separating them. Combining the CDR3 with reference TRBV7-9 and TRBJ2-1 gives the whole variable domain DTGVSQNPRHKITKRGQNVTFRCDPISEHNRLYWYRQTLGQGPEFLTYFQNEAQLEKSRLLSDRFSAERPKGSFSTLEIQRTEQGDSAMYLCASRGTASGDEQFFGPGTRLTVL.

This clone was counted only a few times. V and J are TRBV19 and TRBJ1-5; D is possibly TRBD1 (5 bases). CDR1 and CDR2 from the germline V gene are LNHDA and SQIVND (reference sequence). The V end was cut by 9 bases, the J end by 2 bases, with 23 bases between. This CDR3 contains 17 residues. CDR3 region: CASGARRGLRGNQPQHF. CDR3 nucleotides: TGTGCCAGCGGCGCGAGGAGGGGCCTTAGGGGCAATCAGCCCCAGCATTTT.

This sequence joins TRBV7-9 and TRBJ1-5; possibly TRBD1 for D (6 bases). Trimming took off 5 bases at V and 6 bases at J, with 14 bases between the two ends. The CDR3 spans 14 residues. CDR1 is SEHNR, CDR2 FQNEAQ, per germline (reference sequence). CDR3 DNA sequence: TGTGCCAGCAGCATAGGGGGGCCTGGTCAGCCCCAGCATTTT. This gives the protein CASSIGGPGQPQHF.

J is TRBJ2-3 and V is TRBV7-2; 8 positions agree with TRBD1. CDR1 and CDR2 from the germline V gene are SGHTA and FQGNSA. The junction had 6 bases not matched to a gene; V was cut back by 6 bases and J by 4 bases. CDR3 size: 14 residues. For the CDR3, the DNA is TGTGCCAGCAGTCCAGGGGGCGATGCAGATACGCAGTATTTT. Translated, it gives CASSPGGDADTQYF. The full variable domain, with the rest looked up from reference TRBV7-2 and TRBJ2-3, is GAGVSQSPSNKVTEKGKDVELRCDPISGHTALYWYRQSLGQGLEFLIYFQGNSAPDKSGLPSDRFSAERTGGSVSTLTIQRTQQEDSAVYLCASSPGGDADTQYFGPGTRLTVL.

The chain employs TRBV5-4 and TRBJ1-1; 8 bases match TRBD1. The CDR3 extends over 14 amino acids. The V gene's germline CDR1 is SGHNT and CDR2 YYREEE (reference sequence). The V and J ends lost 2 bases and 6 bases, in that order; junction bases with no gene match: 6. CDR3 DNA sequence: TGTGCCAGCAGCTTACTACAGGGGGAGGCTGAAGCTTTCTTT. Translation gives CASSLLQGEAEAFF.

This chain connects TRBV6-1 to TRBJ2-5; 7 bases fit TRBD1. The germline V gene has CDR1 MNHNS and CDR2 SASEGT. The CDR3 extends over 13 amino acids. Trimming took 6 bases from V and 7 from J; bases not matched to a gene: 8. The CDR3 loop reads CASRNRGARTQYF. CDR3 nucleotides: TGTGCCAGCAGAAACAGGGGAGCGAGGACCCAGTACTTC.

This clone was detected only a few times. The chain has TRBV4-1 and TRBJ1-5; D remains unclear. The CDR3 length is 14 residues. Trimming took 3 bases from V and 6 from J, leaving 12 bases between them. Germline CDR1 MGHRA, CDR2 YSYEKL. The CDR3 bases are TGCGCCAGCAGCCATTTTGGAGGGAGTCAGCCCCAGCATTTT. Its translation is CASSHFGGSQPQHF.

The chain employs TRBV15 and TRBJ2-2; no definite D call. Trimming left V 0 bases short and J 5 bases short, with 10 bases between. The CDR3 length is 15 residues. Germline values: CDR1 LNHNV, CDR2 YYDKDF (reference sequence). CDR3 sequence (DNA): TGTGCCACCAGCAGAGAGGCTTTGAGGACCGGGGAGCTGTTTTTT. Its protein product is CATSREALRTGELFF. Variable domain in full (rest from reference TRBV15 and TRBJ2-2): DAMVIQNPRYQVTQFGKPVTLSCSQTLNHNVMYWYQQKSSQAPKLLFHYYDKDFNNEADTPDNFQSRRPNTSFCFLDIRSPGLGDTAMYLCATSREALRTGELFFGEGSRLTVL.

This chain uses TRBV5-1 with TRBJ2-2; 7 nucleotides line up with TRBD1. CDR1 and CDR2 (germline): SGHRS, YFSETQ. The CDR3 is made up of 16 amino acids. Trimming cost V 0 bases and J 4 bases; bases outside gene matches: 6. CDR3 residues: CASSLDYAGGTGELFF. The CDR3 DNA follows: TGCGCCAGCAGCTTGGATTACGCAGGGGGCACCGGGGAGCTGTTTTTT. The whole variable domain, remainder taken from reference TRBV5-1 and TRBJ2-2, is KAGVTQTPRYLIKTRGQQVTLSCSPISGHRSVSWYQQTPGQGLQFLFEYFSETQRNKGNFPGRFSGRQFSNSRSEMNVSTLELGDSALYLCASSLDYAGGTGELFFGEGSRLTVL.

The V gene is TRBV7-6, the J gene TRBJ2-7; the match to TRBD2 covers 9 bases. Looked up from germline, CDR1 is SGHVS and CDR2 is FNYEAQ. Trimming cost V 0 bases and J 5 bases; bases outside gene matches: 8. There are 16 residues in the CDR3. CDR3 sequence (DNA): TGTGCCAGCAGCTTAGCCCCCCTAGCGGGAAGCCACGAGCAGTACTTC. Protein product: CASSLAPLAGSHEQYF.

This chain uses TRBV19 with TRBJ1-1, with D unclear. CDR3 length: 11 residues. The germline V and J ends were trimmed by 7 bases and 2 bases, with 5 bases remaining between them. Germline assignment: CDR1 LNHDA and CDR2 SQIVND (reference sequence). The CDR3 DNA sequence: TGTGCCAGTAAACAAAACACTGAAGCTTTCTTT. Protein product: CASKQNTEAFF.

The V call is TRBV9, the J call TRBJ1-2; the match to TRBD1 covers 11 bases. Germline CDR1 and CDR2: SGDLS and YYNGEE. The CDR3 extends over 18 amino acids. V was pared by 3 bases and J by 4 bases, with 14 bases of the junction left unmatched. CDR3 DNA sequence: TGTGCCAGCAGCGCTCTTACTCGGCTGGGGACAGGGGGCTATGGCTACACCTTC. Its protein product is CASSALTRLGTGGYGYTF.

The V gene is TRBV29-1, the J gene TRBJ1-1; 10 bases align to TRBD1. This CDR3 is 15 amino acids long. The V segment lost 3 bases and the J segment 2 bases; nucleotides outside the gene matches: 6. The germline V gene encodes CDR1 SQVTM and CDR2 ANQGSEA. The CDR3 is CSVEGQGTHNTEAFF. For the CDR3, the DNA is TGCAGCGTTGAGGGACAGGGGACTCACAACACTGAAGCTTTCTTT.

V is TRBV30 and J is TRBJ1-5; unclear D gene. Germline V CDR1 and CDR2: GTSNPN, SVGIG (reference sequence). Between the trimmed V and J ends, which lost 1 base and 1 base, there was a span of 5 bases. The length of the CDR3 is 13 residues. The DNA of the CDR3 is TGTGCCTGGAGTGCCGAGAGCAATCAGCCCCAGCATTTT. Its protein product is CAWSAESNQPQHF.

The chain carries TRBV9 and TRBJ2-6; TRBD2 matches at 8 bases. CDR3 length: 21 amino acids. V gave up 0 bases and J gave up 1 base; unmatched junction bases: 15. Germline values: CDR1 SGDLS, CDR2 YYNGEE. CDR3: CASSVGLKRGQDRSGANVLTF. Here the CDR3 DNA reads TGTGCCAGCAGCGTAGGATTAAAGCGGGGGCAGGATCGGTCTGGGGCCAACGTCCTGACTTTC.

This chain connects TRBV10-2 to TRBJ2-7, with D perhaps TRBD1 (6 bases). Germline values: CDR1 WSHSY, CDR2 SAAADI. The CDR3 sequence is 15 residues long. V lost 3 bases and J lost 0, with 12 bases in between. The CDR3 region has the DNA TGCGCCAGCAGTGACCCAGGGGTTATCTCCTACGAGCAGTACTTC. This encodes CASSDPGVISYEQYF.

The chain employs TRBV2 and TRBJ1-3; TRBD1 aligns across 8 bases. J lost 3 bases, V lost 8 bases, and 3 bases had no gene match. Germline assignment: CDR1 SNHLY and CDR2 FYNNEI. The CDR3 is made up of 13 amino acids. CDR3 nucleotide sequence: TGTGCCAGCGGACAGGGAGTTGGAAACACCATATATTTT. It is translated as CASGQGVGNTIYF.

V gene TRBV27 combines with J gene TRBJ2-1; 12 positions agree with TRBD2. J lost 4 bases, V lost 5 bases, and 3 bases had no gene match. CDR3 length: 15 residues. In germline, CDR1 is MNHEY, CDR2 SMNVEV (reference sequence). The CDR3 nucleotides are TGTGCCAGCAGTCTCCTAGCGGGAGGGTACAATGAGCAGTTCTTC. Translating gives CASSLLAGGYNEQFF.

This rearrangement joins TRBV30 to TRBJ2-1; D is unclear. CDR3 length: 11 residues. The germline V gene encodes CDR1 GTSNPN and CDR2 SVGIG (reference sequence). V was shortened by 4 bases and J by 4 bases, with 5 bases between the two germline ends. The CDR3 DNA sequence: TGTGCCTGGATCCTATACAATGAGCAGTTCTTC. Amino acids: CAWILYNEQFF.

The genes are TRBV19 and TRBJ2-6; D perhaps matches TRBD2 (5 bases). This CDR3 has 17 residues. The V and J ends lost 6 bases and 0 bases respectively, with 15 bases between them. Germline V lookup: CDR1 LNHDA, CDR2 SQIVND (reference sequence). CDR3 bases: TGTGCCAGTAGCCTGGGCGGTGGGAGCTCTGGGGCCAACGTCCTGACTTTC. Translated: CASSLGGGSSGANVLTF.

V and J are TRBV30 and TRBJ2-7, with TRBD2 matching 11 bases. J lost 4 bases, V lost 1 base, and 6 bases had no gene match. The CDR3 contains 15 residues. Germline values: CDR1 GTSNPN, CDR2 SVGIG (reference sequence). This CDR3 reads CAWSAGTSGLYEQYF. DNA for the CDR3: TGTGCCTGGAGTGCCGGGACTAGCGGCTTATACGAGCAGTACTTC.

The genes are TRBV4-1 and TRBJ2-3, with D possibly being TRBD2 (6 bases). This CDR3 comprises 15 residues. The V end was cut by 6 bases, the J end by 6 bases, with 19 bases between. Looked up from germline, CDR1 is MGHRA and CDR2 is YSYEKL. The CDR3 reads CASRHQPASEDTQYF. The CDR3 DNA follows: TGCGCCAGCAGGCACCAACCGGCTAGCGAGGATACGCAGTATTTT.

The CDR3: CASSMSSSGIHEQFF. The CDR3 nucleotides are TGTGCCAGTAGTATGTCTTCTAGCGGGATACATGAGCAGTTCTTC. The V call is TRBV19, the J call TRBJ2-1, with 9 bases fitting TRBD2. The germline V gene encodes CDR1 LNHDA and CDR2 SQIVND (reference sequence). The CDR3 extends over 15 amino acids. V lost 3 bases, J lost 8 bases, and 8 bases stayed unmatched.

CDR3 loop: CASSSNPANTGELFF. The CDR3 nucleotides are TGTGCCAGCAGCTCCAACCCGGCGAACACCGGGGAGCTGTTTTTT. The chain is built from TRBV7-3 and TRBJ2-2; no clear D gene. Germline V gene sequence: CDR1 SGHTA, CDR2 FQGTGA. Trimming took 4 bases from V and 0 from J, leaving 9 bases between them. This CDR3 has 15 amino acids.

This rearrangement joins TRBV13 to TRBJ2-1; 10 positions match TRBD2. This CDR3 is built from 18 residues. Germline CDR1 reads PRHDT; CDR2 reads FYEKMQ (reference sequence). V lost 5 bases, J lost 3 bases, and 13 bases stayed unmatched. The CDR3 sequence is CASSLGLAGEFFYNEQFF. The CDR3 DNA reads TGTGCCAGCAGCCTCGGGCTAGCGGGAGAGTTCTTCTACAATGAGCAGTTCTTC.